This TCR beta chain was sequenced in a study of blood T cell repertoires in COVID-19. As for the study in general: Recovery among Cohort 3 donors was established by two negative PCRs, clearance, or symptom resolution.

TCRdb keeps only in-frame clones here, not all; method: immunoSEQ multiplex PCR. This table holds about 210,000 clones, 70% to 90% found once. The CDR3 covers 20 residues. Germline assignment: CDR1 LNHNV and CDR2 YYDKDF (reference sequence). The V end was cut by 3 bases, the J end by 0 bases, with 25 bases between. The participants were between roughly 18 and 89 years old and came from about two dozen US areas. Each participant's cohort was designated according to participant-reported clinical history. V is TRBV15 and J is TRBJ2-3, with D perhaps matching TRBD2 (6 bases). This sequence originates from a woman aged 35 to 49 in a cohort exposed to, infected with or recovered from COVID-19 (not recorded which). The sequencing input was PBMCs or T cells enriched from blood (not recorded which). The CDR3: CATSSGLGKAGASSTDTQYF. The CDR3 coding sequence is TGTGCCACCAGCAGTGGGCTTGGTAAAGCGGGTGCTTCTAGCACAGATACGCAGTATTTT.